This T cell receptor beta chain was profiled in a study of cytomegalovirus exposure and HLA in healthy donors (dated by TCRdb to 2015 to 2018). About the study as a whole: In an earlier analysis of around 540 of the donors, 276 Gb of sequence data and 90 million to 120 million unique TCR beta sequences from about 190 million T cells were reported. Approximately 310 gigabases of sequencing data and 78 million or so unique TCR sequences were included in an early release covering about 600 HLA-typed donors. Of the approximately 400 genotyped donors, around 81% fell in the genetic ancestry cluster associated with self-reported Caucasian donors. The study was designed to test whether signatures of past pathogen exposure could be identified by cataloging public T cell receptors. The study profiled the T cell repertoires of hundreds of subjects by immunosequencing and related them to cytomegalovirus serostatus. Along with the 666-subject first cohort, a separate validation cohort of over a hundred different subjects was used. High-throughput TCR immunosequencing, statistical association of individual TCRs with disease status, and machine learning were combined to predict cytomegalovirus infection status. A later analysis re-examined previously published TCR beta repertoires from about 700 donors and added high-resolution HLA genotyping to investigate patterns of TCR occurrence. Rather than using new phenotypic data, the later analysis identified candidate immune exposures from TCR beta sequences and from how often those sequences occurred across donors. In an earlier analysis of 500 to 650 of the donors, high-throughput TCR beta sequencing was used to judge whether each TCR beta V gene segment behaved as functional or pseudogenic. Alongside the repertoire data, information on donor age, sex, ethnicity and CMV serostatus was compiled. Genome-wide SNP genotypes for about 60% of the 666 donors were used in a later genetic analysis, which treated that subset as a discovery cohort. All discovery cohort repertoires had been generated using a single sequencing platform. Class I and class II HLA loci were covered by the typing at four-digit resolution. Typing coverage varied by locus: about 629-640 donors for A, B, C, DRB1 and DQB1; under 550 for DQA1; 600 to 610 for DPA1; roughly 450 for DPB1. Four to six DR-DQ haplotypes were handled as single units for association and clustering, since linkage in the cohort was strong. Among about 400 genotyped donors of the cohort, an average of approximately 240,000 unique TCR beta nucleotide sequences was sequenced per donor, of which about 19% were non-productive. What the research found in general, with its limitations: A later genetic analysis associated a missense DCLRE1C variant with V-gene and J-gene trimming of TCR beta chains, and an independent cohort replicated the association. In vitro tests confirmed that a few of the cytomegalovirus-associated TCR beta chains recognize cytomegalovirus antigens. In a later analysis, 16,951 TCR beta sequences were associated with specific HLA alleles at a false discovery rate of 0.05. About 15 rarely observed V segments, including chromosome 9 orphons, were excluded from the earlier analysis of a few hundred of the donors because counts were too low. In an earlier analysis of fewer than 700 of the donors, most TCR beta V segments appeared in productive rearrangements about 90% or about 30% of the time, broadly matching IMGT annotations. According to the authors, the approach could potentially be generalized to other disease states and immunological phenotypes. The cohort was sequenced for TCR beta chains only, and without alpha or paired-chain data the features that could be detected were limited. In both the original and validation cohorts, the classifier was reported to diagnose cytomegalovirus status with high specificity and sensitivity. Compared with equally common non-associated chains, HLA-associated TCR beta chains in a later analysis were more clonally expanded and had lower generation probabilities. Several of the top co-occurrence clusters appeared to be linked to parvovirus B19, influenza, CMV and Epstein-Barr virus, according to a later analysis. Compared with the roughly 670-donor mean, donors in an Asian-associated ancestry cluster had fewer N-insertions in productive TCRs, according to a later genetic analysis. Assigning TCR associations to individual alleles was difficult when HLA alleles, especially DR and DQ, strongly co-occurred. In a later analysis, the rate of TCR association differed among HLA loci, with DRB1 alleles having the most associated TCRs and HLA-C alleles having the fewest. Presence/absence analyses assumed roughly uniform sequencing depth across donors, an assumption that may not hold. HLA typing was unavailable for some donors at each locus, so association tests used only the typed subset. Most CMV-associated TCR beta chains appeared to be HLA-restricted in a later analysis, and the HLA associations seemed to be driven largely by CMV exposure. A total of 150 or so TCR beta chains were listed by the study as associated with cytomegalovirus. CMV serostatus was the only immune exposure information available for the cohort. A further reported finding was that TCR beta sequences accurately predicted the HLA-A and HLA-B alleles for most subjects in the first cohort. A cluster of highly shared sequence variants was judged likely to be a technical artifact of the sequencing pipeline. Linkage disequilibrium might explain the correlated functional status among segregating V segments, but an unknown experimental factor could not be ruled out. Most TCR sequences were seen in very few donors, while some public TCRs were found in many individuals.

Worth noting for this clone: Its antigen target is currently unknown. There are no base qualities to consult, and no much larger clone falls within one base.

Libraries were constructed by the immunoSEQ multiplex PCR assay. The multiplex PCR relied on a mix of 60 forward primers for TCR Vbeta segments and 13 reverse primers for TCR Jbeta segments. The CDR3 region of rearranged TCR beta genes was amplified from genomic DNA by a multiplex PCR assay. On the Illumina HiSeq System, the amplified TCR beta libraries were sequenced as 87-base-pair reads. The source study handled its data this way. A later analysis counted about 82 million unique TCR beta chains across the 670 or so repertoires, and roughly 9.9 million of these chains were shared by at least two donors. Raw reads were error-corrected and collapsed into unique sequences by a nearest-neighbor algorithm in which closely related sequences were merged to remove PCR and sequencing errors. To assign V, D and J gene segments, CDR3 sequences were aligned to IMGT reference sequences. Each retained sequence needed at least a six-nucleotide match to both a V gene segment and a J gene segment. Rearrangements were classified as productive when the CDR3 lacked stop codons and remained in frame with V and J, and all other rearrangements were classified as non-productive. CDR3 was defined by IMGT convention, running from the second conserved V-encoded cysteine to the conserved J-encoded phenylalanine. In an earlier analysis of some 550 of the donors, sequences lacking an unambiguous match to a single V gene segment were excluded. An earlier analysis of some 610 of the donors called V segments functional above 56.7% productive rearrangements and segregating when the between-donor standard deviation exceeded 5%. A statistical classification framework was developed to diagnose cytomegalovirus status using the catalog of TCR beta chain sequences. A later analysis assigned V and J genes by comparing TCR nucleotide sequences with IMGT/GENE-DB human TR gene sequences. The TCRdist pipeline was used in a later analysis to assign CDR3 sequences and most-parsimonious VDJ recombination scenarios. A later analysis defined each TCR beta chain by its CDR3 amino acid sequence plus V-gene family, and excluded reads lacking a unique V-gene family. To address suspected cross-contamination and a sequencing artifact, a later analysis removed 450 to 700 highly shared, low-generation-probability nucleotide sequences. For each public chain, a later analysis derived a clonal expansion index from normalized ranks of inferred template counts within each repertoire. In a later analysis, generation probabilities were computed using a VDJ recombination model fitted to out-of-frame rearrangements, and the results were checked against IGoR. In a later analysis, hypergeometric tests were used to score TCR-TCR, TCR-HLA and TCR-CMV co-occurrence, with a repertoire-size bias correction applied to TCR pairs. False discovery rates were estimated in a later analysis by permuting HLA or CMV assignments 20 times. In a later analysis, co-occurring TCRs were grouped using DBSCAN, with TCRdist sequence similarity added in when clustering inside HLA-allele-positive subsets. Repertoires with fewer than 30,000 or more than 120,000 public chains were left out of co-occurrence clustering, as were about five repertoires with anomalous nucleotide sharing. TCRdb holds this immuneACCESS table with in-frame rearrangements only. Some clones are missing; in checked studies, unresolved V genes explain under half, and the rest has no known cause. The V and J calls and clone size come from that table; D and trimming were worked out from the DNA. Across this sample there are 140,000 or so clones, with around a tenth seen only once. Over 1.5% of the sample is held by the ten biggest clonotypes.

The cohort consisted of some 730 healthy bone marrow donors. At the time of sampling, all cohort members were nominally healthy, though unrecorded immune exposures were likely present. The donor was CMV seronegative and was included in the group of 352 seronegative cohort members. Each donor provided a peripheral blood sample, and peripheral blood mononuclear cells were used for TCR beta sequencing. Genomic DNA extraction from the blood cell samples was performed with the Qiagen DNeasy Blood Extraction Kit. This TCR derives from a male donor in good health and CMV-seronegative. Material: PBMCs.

The CDR3 has the sequence CASSLRGPRPSTNEKLFF. DNA sequence: TGTGCCAGTAGTTTGCGGGGGCCTAGGCCTTCAACTAATGAAAAACTGTTTTTT. This receptor chain uses TRBV19 and TRBJ1-4; TRBD1 is a possible D gene, resting on 6 matching bases. V is shortened by 5 bases, J by 0 bases, and the region joining them spans 19 bases. The germline V gene (reference sequence) specifies LNHDA as CDR1 and SQIVND as CDR2. The CDR3 starts with the cysteine, ends with the phenylalanine, and has 18 residues. Solely the CDR3 DNA is kept, with 54 bases framed from the first base.